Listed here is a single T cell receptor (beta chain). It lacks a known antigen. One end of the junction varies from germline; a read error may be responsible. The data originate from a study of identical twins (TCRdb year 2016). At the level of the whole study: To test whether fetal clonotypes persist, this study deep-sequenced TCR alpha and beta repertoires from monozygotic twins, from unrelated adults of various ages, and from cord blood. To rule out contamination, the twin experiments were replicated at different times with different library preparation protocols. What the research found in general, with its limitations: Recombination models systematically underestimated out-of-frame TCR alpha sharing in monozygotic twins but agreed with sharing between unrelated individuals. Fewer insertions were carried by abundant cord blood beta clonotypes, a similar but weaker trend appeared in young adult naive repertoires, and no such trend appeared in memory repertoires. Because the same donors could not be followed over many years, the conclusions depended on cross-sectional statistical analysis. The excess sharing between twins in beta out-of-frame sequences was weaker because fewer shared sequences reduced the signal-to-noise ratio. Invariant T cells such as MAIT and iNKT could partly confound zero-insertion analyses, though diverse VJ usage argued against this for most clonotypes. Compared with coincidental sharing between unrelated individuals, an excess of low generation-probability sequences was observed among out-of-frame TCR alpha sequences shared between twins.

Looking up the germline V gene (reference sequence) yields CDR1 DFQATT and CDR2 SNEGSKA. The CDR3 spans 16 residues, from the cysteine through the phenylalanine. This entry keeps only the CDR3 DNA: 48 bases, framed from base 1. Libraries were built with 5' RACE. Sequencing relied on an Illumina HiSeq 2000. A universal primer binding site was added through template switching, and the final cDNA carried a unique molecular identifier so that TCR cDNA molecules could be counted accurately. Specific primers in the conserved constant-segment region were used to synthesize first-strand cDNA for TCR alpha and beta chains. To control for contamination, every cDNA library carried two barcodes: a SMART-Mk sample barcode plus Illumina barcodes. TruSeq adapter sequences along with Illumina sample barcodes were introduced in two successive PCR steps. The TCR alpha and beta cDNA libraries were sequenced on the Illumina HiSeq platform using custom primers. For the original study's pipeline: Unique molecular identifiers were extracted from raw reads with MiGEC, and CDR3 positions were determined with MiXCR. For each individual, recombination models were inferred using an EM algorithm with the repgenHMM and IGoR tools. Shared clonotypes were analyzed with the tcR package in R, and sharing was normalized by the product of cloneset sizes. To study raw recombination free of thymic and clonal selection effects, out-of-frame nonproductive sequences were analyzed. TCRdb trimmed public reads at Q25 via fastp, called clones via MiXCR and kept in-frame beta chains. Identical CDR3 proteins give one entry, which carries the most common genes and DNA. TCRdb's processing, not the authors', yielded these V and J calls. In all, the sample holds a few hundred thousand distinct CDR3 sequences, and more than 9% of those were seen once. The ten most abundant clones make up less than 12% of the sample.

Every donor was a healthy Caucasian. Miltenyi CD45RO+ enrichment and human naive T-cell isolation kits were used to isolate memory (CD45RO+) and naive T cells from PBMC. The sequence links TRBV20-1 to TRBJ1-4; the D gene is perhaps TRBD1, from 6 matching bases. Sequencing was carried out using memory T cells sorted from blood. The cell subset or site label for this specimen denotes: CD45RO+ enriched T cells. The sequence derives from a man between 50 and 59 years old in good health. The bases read TGCGGTGCTAGAGACCACAGGGATTCAACTAATGAAAAACTGTTTTTT. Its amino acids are CGARDHRDSTNEKLFF.